This TCR beta chain appears in the sequencing data of a study of T cell clones after liver transplantation (dated by TCRdb to the late 2010s). Background for the entire study: The samples were obtained from ITN030ST, a randomized trial that attempted immunosuppression withdrawal within 2 years after liver transplantation. After a pre-transplant mixed lymphocyte reaction, TCRbeta sequencing was used to pinpoint donor-reactive T cell clones, which were subsequently tracked in post-transplant blood. Third party-reactive TCRbeta sequences were also identified from pre-transplant MLRs to serve as an antigen-independent comparator for donor-reactive sequences. Three of the eight recipients were HCV-positive; the others were transplanted for non-autoimmune, non-viral indications. The subjects received no induction therapy and were kept on standard immunosuppression until randomization at 12-24 months post-transplant. To count as tolerant, a recipient had to stay completely off immunosuppression for at least one year without liver enzymes climbing beyond twice the upper limit of normal. Blood samples were taken pre-transplant, pre-randomization before withdrawal, and post-randomization after full withdrawal or failed withdrawal. Of the 8 liver transplant recipients making up the studied cohort, 3 were classified as tolerant and 5 as non-tolerant. The paper's findings and limits, for the study overall: The decline in donor-reactive sequences exceeded the decline in third party-reactive sequences, suggesting partial antigen-specific deletion that was unrelated to withdrawal success. Once repertoire turnover was taken into account, donor-reactive detection showed a significant reduction for CD4 in 7 of 8 subjects and for CD8 in 8 of 8. In a couple of subjects, low numbers of available donor cells limited the measurable donor-reactive repertoire. The conclusions were preliminary, being limited by small, heterogeneous patient numbers and by non-standardized post-transplant time points. A significant post-transplant decrease in circulating donor-reactive CD4 TCRbeta sequences was observed in most of the 8 subjects, irrespective of tolerance or HCV status. Because no allograft tissue specimens were available, donor-reactive T cells may have migrated into the graft instead of being deleted.

Unstimulated PBMCs, after thawing, were stained for CD3, CD4 and CD8 and then FACS-sorted into CD3+CD4+ and CD3+CD8+ populations. All 8 studied subjects were randomized to withdrawal of immunosuppression. Genomic DNA was isolated with the Qiagen DNeasy Blood and Tissue Kit. Regarding this clone: This receptor's antigen is unknown. No much larger clonotype is one base removed from it; base qualities were not supplied.

The CDR3 has 15 amino acids, counting the end cysteine and phenylalanine. Solely the CDR3 DNA is kept, with 45 bases framed from the first base. The junction carries 17 bases between V and J, which are trimmed by 4 bases and 4 bases respectively. CDR1 and CDR2, looked up from the germline V gene, are KGHSH and LQKENI. High-throughput TCRbeta CDR3 sequencing of frozen genomic DNA was performed by immunoSEQ, with PCR amplification, mapping, bias correction and internal controls included. Under the source paper's analysis protocol: Only productive rearrangements were retained, with each unique TCRbeta sequence defined by its CDR3 nucleotide sequence together with its V and J gene. For a sequence to be called donor-reactive, it needed a frequency of at least 0.01% and at least 5-fold expansion in CFSE-low cells compared with unstimulated pre-transplant cells. Minimum frequency thresholds were set for each subject based on the unstimulated sample with the lowest template count, ensuring at least 90% detection power. Jensen-Shannon divergence between the top 1000 TCRbeta sequences post- versus pre-transplant served as the measure of repertoire turnover. Changes in detection of donor-reactive sequences were assessed with two-sided Fisher's exact tests. TCRdb took this table from immuneACCESS and kept in-frame rearrangements with V and J called. Such tables lack part of the clones; where checked against another copy, unresolved V genes explain under half of the gap, and the rest is unexplained. The D gene and trimming were derived from the DNA, and the V and J assignments and clone size from that table. The sample table records some 80,000 clones; roughly 82% of these occur just once. The ten largest clones add up to about 0.52% of the sample.

In this chain, TRBV18 is recombined with TRBJ2-7, with no confident D gene call. The source material was CD4+ T cells from blood, sampled 46 months after liver transplant. This clonotype originated in a human patient who received a liver transplant. Following a transplant, some T cells may be graft donor cells, not patient cells. In nucleotides, the sequence is TGTGCCAGCTCACAGATGGCCACGTCTATTTACGAGCAGTACTTC. It translates as CASSQMATSIYEQYF.